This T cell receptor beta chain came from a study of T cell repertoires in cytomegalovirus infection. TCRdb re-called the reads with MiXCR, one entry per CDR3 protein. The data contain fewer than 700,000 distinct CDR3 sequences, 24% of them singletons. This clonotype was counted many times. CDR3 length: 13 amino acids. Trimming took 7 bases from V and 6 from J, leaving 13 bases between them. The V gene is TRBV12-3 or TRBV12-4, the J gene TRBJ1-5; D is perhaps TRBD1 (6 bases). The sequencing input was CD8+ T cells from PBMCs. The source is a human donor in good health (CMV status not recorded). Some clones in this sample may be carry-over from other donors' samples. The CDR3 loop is CASTLGGGQPQHF. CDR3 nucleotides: TGTGCCAGCACCCTGGGGGGCGGTCAGCCCCAGCATTTT.